Sequencing of this TCR beta chain was carried out in a study of T cells in Graves' hyperthyroidism and ophthalmopathy. Amplified regions were TCR beta CDR3 sequences from RNA transcripts. Primed by the HTBI set, a first-round RT-PCR was run on the TCR CDR3. TCRdb re-derived calls from the multiplex PCR reads in MiXCR, one entry per CDR3 protein. In the table there are around 280,000 distinct CDR3 sequences, 13% of which are singletons. Comment on this clonotype: This may be a read error: a much more frequent sequence differs by one nucleotide.

Germline values: CDR1 MNHEY, CDR2 SVGEGT. The CDR3 is 11 amino acids. V lost 7 bases and J 8 bases, leaving 11 bases between the germline ends. Material for sequencing was blood. The TCR originated in a woman in her thirties with Graves' hyperthyroidism that later progressed to Graves' ophthalmopathy. The chain has TRBV6-2 or TRBV6-3 and TRBJ1-2; D uncertain. CDR3 coding DNA: TGTGCCAGCATGGTTGGATGCGGCTACACCTTC. Its protein product is CASMVGCGYTF.